This TCR beta chain emerged from a study of CD8+ T cells in alopecia areata. At the level of the study: It was oral tofacitinib, at 5 to 10 mg twice daily, that treated patients received. The protocol delivered tofacitinib for 6 to 18 months, then withdrew it for 6 months.

RNA was isolated and reverse transcribed to cDNA, the sequencing template. Generated by immunoSEQ multiplex PCR, the TCRdb table keeps only in-frame clones and is missing some. Of 190,000 or so clones listed, around three fifths are singletons. This sample's treatment: oral pan-JAK inhibitor, 5-10 mg twice daily. Individuals with alopecia areata gave both lesional scalp punch biopsies and peripheral blood for collection. Sequencing used CD8+ T cells sorted from blood, obtained at week 24, from a patient treated with tofacitinib. The receptor was isolated from a human donor with alopecia areata.

The CDR3 loop is CASSLMASLDIQYF. Written as DNA, the CDR3 is TGTGCCAGCAGCTTGATGGCTAGCCTGGACATTCAGTACTTC. The chain couples TRBV7-9 to TRBJ2-4; tentatively, D is TRBD2 (5 bases). Trimming removed 3 bases at V and 8 bases at J, with 14 bases between. Germline lookup yields CDR1 SEHNR and CDR2 FQNEAQ (reference sequence). The CDR3 spans 14 residues.